This record concerns one TCR beta chain sequence. This sample is part of a study of T cell repertoires in cytomegalovirus infection. Study summary: From public TCR beta signatures came an indication of both CMV infection and matching HLA type.

TCRdb reprocessed the reads via MiXCR and lists one record per CDR3 protein. This table holds around 530,000 distinct CDR3 sequences, roughly 29% found once. Sequencing was performed on PBMCs. This TCR was sampled from a human donor in good health (CMV status not recorded). Some clones in this sample may be carry-over from other donors' samples.

In DNA form, the CDR3 reads TGTGCCAGCAGGCCGCGTGGAGGCACCGGGGAGCTGTTTTTT. As protein: CASRPRGGTGELFF. This chain joins TRBV4-2 and TRBJ2-2, with TRBD2 as a possible D gene (5 bases). Trimming pared 6 bases from V and 4 bases from J, leaving 12 bases between. CDR3 size: 14 residues. In germline, CDR1 is LGHNA, CDR2 YNFKEQ.